Shown below are 30 T cell receptor beta chains from a single sample sequenced in a study of post-analysis software for immune sequencing data. Overall study results and limits: Compared with controls, patients had more of 4 or 5 TRBV segments, including TRBV5-6, TRBV5-1 and TRBV20-1.

Each TCR beta cDNA library carried unique molecular identifiers. A single record per CDR3 protein comes from TCRdb applying MiXCR to the PCR reads. Here the sample spans approximately 570,000 distinct CDR3 sequences, 40% to 50% being singletons. Their specific antigens are unknown. Sequencing was done on a sample of blood. The receptor source for this set is a girl between 10 and 17 years old with multiple sclerosis.

The chain couples TRBV6-5 to TRBJ2-1; possibly TRBD1 or TRBD2 for D (6 bases each). The CDR3 length is 13 residues. V was trimmed by 7 bases and J by 1 base, leaving 8 bases between them. Germline V gene lookup returns CDR1 MNHEY and CDR2 SVGAGI. This chain's CDR3 is CASKGGSYNEQFF. CDR3 DNA sequence: TGTGCCAGCAAAGGGGGGTCCTACAATGAGCAGTTCTTC.

V usage is TRBV5-1 and J usage is TRBJ2-1; 7 positions match TRBD1. The CDR3 loop spans 17 amino acids. Germline trimming cut 4 bases from V and 10 bases from J; bases unmatched to any gene: 20. CDR1 SGHRS and CDR2 YFSETQ come from the germline V gene. CDR3 nucleotide sequence: TGCGCCAGCAGCCCAATCCCCCGGACAGGCGCTATTAACGAGCAGTTCTTC. Encoded protein: CASSPIPRTGAINEQFF.

The chain combines TRBV7-6 with TRBJ2-2; TRBD2 is a possible D gene (6 bases). V lost 0 bases and J 8 bases, leaving 13 bases between the germline ends. The CDR3 runs 15 residues. Germline assignment: CDR1 SGHVS and CDR2 FNYEAQ. The CDR3 loop is CASSLAGGSAGELFF. CDR3 DNA: TGTGCCAGCAGCTTAGCGGGGGGATCCGCAGGGGAGCTGTTTTTT.

The chain employs TRBV6-1 and TRBJ2-3; weak D call: TRBD1 (6 bases). Germline-derived CDR1 and CDR2 are MNHNS and SASEGT. V was pared by 7 bases and J by 1 base, with 15 bases between. There are 15 residues in the CDR3. CDR3 in amino acids: CASMVSGVGTDTQYF. CDR3 nucleotides: TGTGCCAGCATGGTCTCAGGGGTGGGCACAGATACGCAGTATTTT.

The genes are TRBV3-1 and TRBJ2-7; TRBD1 or TRBD2 may be the D gene (5 bases each). CDR3 length equals 14 residues. V was clipped by 4 bases and J by 3 bases, with 13 bases between them. Per the germline V gene, CDR1 is LGHDT and CDR2 is YNNKEL (reference sequence). The CDR3 region is CASSRGDGHYEQYF. DNA for the CDR3: TGTGCCAGCAGCCGTGGGGACGGACACTACGAGCAGTACTTC.

This clonotype was detected only a few times. The chain has TRBV24-1 and TRBJ2-5; D ambiguous. Germline loops: CDR1 KGHDR, CDR2 SFDVKD. CDR3 length: 14 amino acids. Trimming left V 1 base short and J 2 bases short, with 7 bases between. As DNA, the CDR3 is TGTGCCACCAGTGATTTTGCTACGCAAGAGACCCAGTACTTC. It encodes CATSDFATQETQYF.

V gene TRBV6-5 combines with J gene TRBJ1-5, with 8 bases identical to TRBD1. Germline CDR1 and CDR2: MNHEY and SVGAGI. The CDR3 runs to 14 residues. The V and J ends lost 6 bases and 6 bases, in that order; junction bases with no gene match: 7. CDR3 sequence (DNA): TGTGCCAGCAGGGCGACAGGGGCGAGTCAGCCCCAGCATTTT. Residues: CASRATGASQPQHF.

This chain links TRBV6-4 with TRBJ1-2, with 12 bases identical to TRBD1. The V gene's germline CDR1 is MRHNA and CDR2 SNTAGT. The CDR3 loop spans 14 amino acids. V lost 0 bases, J lost 8 bases, and 1 base stayed unmatched. Here the CDR3 DNA reads TGTGCCAGCAGTGACTCCGGGACAGGGGGCGGCTACACCTTC. This translates into CASSDSGTGGGYTF.

This clonotype occurred a few times. The V gene is TRBV6-6, the J gene TRBJ1-2; 12 bases are a match to TRBD1. The CDR3 is made up of 16 amino acids. Germline loops: CDR1 MNHNY, CDR2 SVGAGI (reference sequence). The trim removed 5 bases at V and 3 bases at J, leaving 7 bases unmatched. The CDR3 region is CASSDPRDRGHYGYTF. For the CDR3, the DNA is TGTGCCAGCAGTGACCCCCGGGACAGGGGGCACTATGGCTACACCTTC.

The CDR3 coding sequence is TGTGCCAGCACCCATTCTTGGGGTCAAGAGACCCAGTACTTC. Translated, it gives CASTHSWGQETQYF. This chain links TRBV6-1 with TRBJ2-5; D is uncertain. V dropped 7 bases and J dropped 2 bases, with 14 bases sitting between them. Germline lookup yields CDR1 MNHNS and CDR2 SASEGT. This CDR3 contains 14 residues.

This clonotype turned up a few times. This rearrangement joins TRBV20-1 to TRBJ1-1; D is uncertain. V lost 5 bases to trimming and J lost 3 bases, with 13 bases between them. This CDR3 spans 13 amino acids. Germline CDR1 DFQATT, CDR2 SNEGSKA (reference sequence). The CDR3 coding sequence is TGCAGTGCTCCAAGACTTGCGGACACTGAAGCTTTCTTT. Amino acids: CSAPRLADTEAFF.

This sequence joins TRBV6-5 and TRBJ2-3, with a tentative D call TRBD2 (5 bases). The CDR3 runs to 14 residues. Trimming stripped 4 bases from V and 3 bases from J, with 11 bases between. Germline V gives CDR1 MNHEY, CDR2 SVGAGI. CDR3 DNA: TGTGCCAGCAGTTCGGCAACGGGAACAGATACGCAGTATTTT. Protein product: CASSSATGTDTQYF.

This clonotype was counted a few times. The CDR3 reads CASSASGGDSYEQYF. In DNA, the CDR3 is TGTGCCAGCAGTGCCTCAGGGGGAGATTCCTACGAGCAGTACTTC. This chain uses TRBV12-3 or TRBV12-4 with TRBJ2-7; 7 bases line up with TRBD1. Trimming took 5 bases from V and 1 from J; bases not matched to a gene: 8. This CDR3 region has 15 residues.

This clonotype was seen only a few times. The CDR3 bases are TGTGCCAGCAGCCTCTTCGTTAATGAAAAACTGTTTTTT. Translation gives CASSLFVNEKLFF. The chain recombines TRBV12-3 or TRBV12-4 with TRBJ1-4; D gene uncertain. The length of the CDR3 is 13 residues. V shed 6 bases and J shed 4 bases, with 9 bases lying between them.

CDR3 amino acids: CSVAATSQGTDTQYF. CDR3 nucleotides: TGCAGCGTTGCCGCCACTAGCCAAGGCACAGATACGCAGTATTTT. The chain links TRBV29-1 to TRBJ2-3, with D maybe TRBD2 (6 bases). V was trimmed by 4 bases and J by 1 base, leaving 15 bases between them. This CDR3 is built from 15 residues. Germline CDR1 SQVTM, CDR2 ANQGSEA.

This chain uses TRBV13 with TRBJ2-7, with 9 positions matching TRBD1. Germline CDR1 and CDR2: PRHDT and FYEKMQ (reference sequence). The CDR3 loop spans 16 amino acids. J lost 2 bases, V lost 5 bases, and 10 bases had no gene match. The CDR3 protein is CASSPERQGVPYEQYF. CDR3 bases: TGTGCCAGCAGCCCTGAGCGACAGGGGGTTCCCTACGAGCAGTACTTC. The full variable domain, with the rest looked up from reference TRBV13 and TRBJ2-7, is AAGVIQSPRHLIKEKRETATLKCYPIPRHDTVYWYQQGPGQDPQFLISFYEKMQSDKGSIPDRFSAQQFSDYHSELNMSSLELGDSALYFCASSPERQGVPYEQYFGPGTRLTVT.

This clonotype has only one observation. This rearrangement joins TRBV29-1 to TRBJ2-3; no reliable D call. The V gene's germline CDR1 is SQVTM and CDR2 ANQGSEA. CDR3 size: 13 residues. V was cut by 3 bases and J by 4 bases, with 11 bases left in between. The CDR3 DNA sequence: TGCAGCGTTGACCGGCCTGAGTCAGATACGCAGTATTTT. Translating it yields CSVDRPESDTQYF.

This clonotype came up a few times. The rearrangement links TRBV4-1 to TRBJ2-1; TRBD1 is a possible D gene (5 bases). Trimming cost V 3 bases and J 9 bases, with 9 bases left between them. Germline CDR1 reads MGHRA; CDR2 reads YSYEKL. The CDR3 is made up of 12 amino acids. The DNA for the CDR3 is TGCGCCAGCAGCCACCAGGGTAGTGAGCAGTTCTTC. Its protein product is CASSHQGSEQFF.

This chain uses TRBV5-1 with TRBJ2-3, with D possibly TRBD1 on 6 matching bases. Between the trimmed V and J ends, which lost 3 bases and 5 bases, there was a span of 7 bases. The length of the CDR3 is 12 residues. Germline V gene lookup returns CDR1 SGHRS and CDR2 YFSETQ. CDR3 amino acids: CASSYREDTQYF. As DNA, the CDR3 is TGCGCCAGCAGCTACAGGGAAGATACGCAGTATTTT.

V is TRBV5-1 and J is TRBJ2-6; D is unclear. Looked up from germline, CDR1 is SGHRS and CDR2 is YFSETQ. This CDR3 contains 12 residues. Between the trimmed V and J ends, which lost 2 bases and 8 bases, there was a span of 5 bases. The DNA of the CDR3 is TGCGCCAGCAGCTTCCCCCCCAACGTCCTGACTTTC. This sequence encodes CASSFPPNVLTF.

This clonotype has only a few counts. J is TRBJ2-7 and V is TRBV5-1; D is perhaps TRBD1 (5 bases). Germline V lookup: CDR1 SGHRS, CDR2 YFSETQ. This CDR3 region has 14 residues. Trimming took 2 bases from V and 4 from J, leaving 13 bases between them. This CDR3 is CASSFTGPSYEQYF. The CDR3 DNA reads TGCGCCAGCAGCTTTACAGGCCCATCATACGAGCAGTACTTC.

This clonotype has a handful of counts. The chain has TRBV6-1 and TRBJ1-2; no clear D gene. This CDR3 spans 13 amino acids. Per germline, CDR1 MNHNS and CDR2 SASEGT. V shed 2 bases and J shed 8 bases, with 12 bases lying between them. CDR3 nucleotide sequence: TGTGCCAGCAGTGAAACGAGGCCAGACGGCTACACCTTC. Translated, it gives CASSETRPDGYTF.

This chain links TRBV12-3 or TRBV12-4 with TRBJ1-1; possibly TRBD1 for D (6 bases). CDR3 length: 14 residues. V was pared by 8 bases and J by 7 bases, with 20 bases between. CDR3 protein: CASGGPTGGFEAFF. CDR3 coding DNA: TGTGCCAGCGGGGGCCCAACGGGGGGCTTTGAAGCTTTCTTT.

The CDR3 nucleotides are TGTGCCAGTAGTATCCACGGTGGCTCCGAGCAGTACTTC. This translates into CASSIHGGSEQYF. The gene calls are TRBV19 and TRBJ2-1; D gene ambiguous. With the DNA end fitting TRBJ2-7 better, the J assignment may be wrong. CDR1 is LNHDA and CDR2 is SQIVND in the germline V gene (reference sequence). The CDR3 is made up of 13 amino acids.

V and J are TRBV28 and TRBJ2-4; D not resolved. The CDR3 has 12 amino acids. Germline V gene lookup returns CDR1 MDHEN and CDR2 SYDVKM. Trimming removed 7 bases from V and 11 bases from J, with 15 bases in between. CDR3 in DNA: TGTGCCAGCATTAGCTCGGGCGAGGTTCAGTACTTC. Encoded protein: CASISSGEVQYF.

A note on this clonotype: At one end, the junction sequence differs from germline, possibly due to a read error. The V call is TRBV5-1, the J call TRBJ2-3; perhaps D is TRBD1 or TRBD2 (6 bases each). CDR1 is SGHRS and CDR2 is YFSETQ in the germline V gene. There are 18 residues in the CDR3. The CDR3 DNA reads TGCGCCGGCAGCCCTACAGGAGGGCAAGGGGGGATCACAGATACGCAGTATTTT. Its translation: CAGSPTGGQGGITDTQYF.

This clonotype was counted many times. J is TRBJ1-1 and V is TRBV12-3 or TRBV12-4; D may be TRBD1 (5 bases). This CDR3 is built from 15 residues. V was cut by 3 bases and J by 0 bases, with 11 bases left in between. The CDR3 protein is CASSFDTGMNTEAFF. The CDR3, as DNA: TGTGCCAGCAGTTTTGATACAGGAATGAACACTGAAGCTTTCTTT.

The table lists this clonotype with a few counts. This rearrangement joins TRBV11-2 to TRBJ2-6; no firm D call. V dropped 1 base and J dropped 5 bases, with 3 bases sitting between them. Per the germline V gene, CDR1 is SGHAT and CDR2 is FQNNGV. The CDR3 has 13 residues. The CDR3 coding sequence is TGTGCCAGCAGCTTAGGGCGGGCCAACGTCCTGACTTTC. Amino acids: CASSLGRANVLTF.

This chain joins TRBV2 and TRBJ2-3; tentative D call: TRBD1 (7 bases). Germline V gives CDR1 SNHLY, CDR2 FYNNEI. The length of the CDR3 is 15 residues. V lost 4 bases and J 4 bases, leaving 15 bases between the germline ends. The CDR3 is CASSVETGRSDTQYF. The CDR3 nucleotides read TGTGCCAGCAGTGTAGAGACAGGGAGGTCAGATACGCAGTATTTT.

The chain couples TRBV7-9 to TRBJ2-7; weak D call: TRBD2 (5 bases). V was cut by 5 bases and J by 3 bases, with 20 bases left in between. The CDR3 is 16 residues long. Germline CDR1 and CDR2: SEHNR and FQNEAQ (reference sequence). Here the CDR3 reads CASSPPSGSEGYEQYF. DNA of the CDR3: TGTGCCAGCAGCCCCCCATCGGGATCCGAGGGCTACGAGCAGTACTTC.